This entry is about one T cell receptor (beta chain). The target antigen is unknown. PCR used 60 Vbeta primers and 13 Jbeta primers. Profiling relied on immunoSEQ multiplex PCR, and the TCRdb table lists in-frame clones only, not all of them. This table holds 90,000 to 150,000 clones, approximately 77% found once. This specimen comes from a study of cytomegalovirus exposure and HLA in healthy donors. Study details: An earlier analysis identified 120 million or so unique TCR beta sequences in approximately 190 million T cells. The study's findings and limits: The productive fraction for most TCR beta V segments was about 87% or about 30% in an earlier analysis. A likely sequencing artifact accounted for one observed cluster of highly shared sequence variants.

The CDR3 runs to 15 residues. Trimming took 4 bases from V and 3 from J, leaving 16 bases between them. The germline CDR1 and CDR2 sequences are SGHRS and YFSETQ. The source of this sequence is a man over 45 in good health and CMV-seropositive. The sample taken for sequencing was PBMCs. The genes are TRBV5-1 and TRBJ1-2; weak D call: TRBD1 (5 bases). The CDR3 DNA follows: TGCGCCAGCAGCCTCCGGGGGGGATCAGACTATGGCTACACCTTC. This codes for CASSLRGGSDYGYTF.